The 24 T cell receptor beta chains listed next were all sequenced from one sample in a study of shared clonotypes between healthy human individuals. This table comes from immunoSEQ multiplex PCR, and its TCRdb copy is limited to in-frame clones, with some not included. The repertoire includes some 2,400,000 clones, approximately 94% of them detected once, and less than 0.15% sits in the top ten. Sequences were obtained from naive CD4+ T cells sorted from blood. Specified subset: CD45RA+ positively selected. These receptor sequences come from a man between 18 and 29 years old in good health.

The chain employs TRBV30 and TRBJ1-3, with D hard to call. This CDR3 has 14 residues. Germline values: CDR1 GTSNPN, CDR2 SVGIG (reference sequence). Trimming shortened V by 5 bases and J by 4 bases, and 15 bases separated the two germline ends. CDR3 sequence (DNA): TGTGCCTGGCGGAGTTGGCGAGGGGGAAACACCATATATTTT. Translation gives CAWRSWRGGNTIYF.

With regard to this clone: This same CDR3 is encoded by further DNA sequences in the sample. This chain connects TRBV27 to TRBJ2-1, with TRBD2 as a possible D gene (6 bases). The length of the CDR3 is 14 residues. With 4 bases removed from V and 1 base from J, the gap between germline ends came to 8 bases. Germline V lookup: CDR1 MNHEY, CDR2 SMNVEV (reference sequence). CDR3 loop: CASSYRGSYNEQFF. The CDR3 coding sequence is TGTGCCAGCAGTTATCGGGGGTCCTACAATGAGCAGTTCTTC.

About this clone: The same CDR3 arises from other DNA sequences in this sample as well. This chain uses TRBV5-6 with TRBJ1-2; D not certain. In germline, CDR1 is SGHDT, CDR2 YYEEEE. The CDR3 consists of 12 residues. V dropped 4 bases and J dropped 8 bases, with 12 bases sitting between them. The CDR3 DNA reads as TGTGCCAGCAGCCTCGGGTCGAGAGGCTACACCTTC. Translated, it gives CASSLGSRGYTF.

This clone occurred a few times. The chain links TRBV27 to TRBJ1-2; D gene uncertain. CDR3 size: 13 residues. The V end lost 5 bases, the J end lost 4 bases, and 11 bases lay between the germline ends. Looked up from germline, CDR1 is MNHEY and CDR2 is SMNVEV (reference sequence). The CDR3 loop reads CASSPGQAYGYTF. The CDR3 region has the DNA TGTGCCAGCAGTCCTGGGCAGGCCTATGGCTACACCTTC.

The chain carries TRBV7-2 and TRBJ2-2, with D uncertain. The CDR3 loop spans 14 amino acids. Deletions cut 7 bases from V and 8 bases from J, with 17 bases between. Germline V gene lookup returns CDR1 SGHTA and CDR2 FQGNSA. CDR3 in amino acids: CASTLIGAKGELFF. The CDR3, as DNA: TGTGCCAGCACCCTAATCGGAGCCAAAGGGGAGCTGTTTTTT.

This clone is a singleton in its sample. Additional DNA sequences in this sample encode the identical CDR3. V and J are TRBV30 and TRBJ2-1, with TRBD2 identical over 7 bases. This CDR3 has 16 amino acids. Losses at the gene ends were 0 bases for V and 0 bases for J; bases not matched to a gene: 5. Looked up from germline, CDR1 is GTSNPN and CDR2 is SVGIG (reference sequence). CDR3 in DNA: TGTGCCTGGAGTGTCAGGCTAGCGGACTCCTACAATGAGCAGTTCTTC. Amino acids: CAWSVRLADSYNEQFF.

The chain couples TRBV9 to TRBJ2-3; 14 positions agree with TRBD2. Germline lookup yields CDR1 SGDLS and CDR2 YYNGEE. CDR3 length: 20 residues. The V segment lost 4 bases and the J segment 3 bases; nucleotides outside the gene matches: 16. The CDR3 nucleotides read TGTGCCAGCAGCAGACAGATGCGGGGACTAGCGGGAGCTGGGACAGATACGCAGTATTTT. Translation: CASSRQMRGLAGAGTDTQYF.

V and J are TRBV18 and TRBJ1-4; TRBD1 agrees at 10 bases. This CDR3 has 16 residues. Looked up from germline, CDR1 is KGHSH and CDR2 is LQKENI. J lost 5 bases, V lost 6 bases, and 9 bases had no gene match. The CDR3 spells CASSLSRTGGNEKLFF. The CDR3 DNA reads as TGTGCCAGCTCCCTGTCTAGGACAGGGGGAAATGAAAAACTGTTTTTT.

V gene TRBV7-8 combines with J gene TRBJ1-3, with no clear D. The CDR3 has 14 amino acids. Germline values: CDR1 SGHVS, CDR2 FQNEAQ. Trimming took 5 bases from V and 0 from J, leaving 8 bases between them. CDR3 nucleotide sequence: TGTGCCAGCAGCCGTCCTAGCTCTGGAAACACCATATATTTT. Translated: CASSRPSSGNTIYF.

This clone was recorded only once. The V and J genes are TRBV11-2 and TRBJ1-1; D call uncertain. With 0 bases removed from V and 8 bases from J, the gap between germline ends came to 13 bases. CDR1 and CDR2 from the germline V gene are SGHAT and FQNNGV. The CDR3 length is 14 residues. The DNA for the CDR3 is TGTGCCAGCAGCTTAGATAGTCGGTACAAGGAAGCTTTCTTT. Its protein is CASSLDSRYKEAFF.

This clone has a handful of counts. CDR3 loop: CASSTDRVSYTF. In DNA, the CDR3 is TGTGCCAGCAGCACAGACAGGGTTAGCTACACCTTC. The rearrangement links TRBV7-9 to TRBJ1-2, with 7 bases that match TRBD1. V lost 5 bases to trimming and J lost 9 bases; unmatched junction nucleotides: 6. CDR1 and CDR2 (germline): SEHNR, FQNEAQ (reference sequence). The CDR3 spans 12 residues.

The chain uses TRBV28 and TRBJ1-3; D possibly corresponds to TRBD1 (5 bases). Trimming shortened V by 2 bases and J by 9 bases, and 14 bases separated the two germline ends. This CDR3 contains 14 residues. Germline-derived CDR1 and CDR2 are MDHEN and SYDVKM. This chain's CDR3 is CASSLGRAIGTIYF. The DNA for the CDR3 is TGTGCCAGCAGTTTAGGCAGGGCAATTGGCACCATATATTTT.

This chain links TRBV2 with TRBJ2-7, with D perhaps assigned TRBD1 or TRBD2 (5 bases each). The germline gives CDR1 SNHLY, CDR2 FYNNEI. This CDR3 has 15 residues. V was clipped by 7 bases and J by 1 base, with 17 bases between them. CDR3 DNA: TGTGCCAGCAAACGGGGACCTAGCCCATCCTACGAGCAGTACTTC. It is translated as CASKRGPSPSYEQYF.

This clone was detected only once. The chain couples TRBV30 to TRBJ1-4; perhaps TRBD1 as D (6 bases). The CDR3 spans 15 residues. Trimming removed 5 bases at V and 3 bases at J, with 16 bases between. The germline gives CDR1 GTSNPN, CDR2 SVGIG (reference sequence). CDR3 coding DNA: TGTGCCTGGTCTCGAACAGGGAATTCTAATGAAAAACTGTTTTTT. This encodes CAWSRTGNSNEKLFF.

CDR3 sequence: CASSSFDRTTNEKLFF. The DNA for the CDR3 is TGTGCCAGCAGCTCGTTCGACAGGACGACTAATGAAAAACTGTTTTTT. The chain links TRBV5-6 to TRBJ1-4; a possible D gene is TRBD1 (6 bases). Deletions cut 3 bases from V and 2 bases from J, with 14 bases between. Germline V CDR1 and CDR2: SGHDT, YYEEEE. CDR3 length: 16 amino acids. The full variable domain, completed using reference TRBV5-6 and TRBJ1-4, is DAGVTQSPTHLIKTRGQQVTLRCSPKSGHDTVSWYQQALGQGPQFIFQYYEEEERQRGNFPDRFSGHQFPNYSSELNVNALLLGDSALYLCASSSFDRTTNEKLFFGSGTQLSVL.

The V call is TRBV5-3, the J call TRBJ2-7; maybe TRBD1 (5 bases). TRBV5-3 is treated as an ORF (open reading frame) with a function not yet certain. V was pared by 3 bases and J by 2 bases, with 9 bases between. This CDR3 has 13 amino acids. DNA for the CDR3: TGTGCCAGAAGCTGGACACTTCCCTACGAGCAGTACTTC. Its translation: CARSWTLPYEQYF.

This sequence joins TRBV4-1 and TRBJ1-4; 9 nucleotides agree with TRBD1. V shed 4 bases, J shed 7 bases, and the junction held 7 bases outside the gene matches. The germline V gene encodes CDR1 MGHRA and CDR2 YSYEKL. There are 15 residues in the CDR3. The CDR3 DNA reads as TGCGCCAGCAGCCCTACGACAGGGGGACGTGAAAAACTGTTTTTT. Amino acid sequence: CASSPTTGGREKLFF.

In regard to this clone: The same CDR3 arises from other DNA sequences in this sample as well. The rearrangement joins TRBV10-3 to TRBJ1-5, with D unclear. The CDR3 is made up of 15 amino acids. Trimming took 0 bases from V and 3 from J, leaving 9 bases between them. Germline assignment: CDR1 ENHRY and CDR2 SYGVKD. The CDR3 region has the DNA TGTGCCATCAGTGAGTCTAGGCAGACCAATCAGCCCCAGCATTTT. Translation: CAISESRQTNQPQHF.

Here the CDR3 DNA reads TGTGCCAGCAGCCCTGGGACAGTCTATGAGCAGTTCTTC. Its translation: CASSPGTVYEQFF. V gene TRBV7-2 combines with J gene TRBJ2-1, with 7 positions matching TRBD1. Trimming removed 5 bases from V and 8 bases from J; junction bases left unmatched: 6. The CDR3 consists of 13 residues. Germline CDR1 and CDR2: SGHTA and FQGNSA.

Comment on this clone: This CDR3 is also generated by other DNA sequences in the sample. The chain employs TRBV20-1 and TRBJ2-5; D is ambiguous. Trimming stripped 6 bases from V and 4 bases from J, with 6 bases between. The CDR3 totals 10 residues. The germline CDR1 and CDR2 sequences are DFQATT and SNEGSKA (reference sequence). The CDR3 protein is CSARRETQYF. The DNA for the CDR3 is TGCAGTGCGAGAAGAGAGACCCAGTACTTC.

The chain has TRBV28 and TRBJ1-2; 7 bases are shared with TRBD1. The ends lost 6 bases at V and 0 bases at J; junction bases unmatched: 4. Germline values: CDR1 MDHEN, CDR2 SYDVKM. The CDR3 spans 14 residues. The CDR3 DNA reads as TGTGCCAGCAGACATACAGGGGCTAACTATGGCTACACCTTC. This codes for CASRHTGANYGYTF.

Here the CDR3 reads CASSLGEAFNEKLFF. CDR3 sequence (DNA): TGTGCCAGCAGCTTAGGCGAGGCGTTTAATGAAAAACTGTTTTTT. The V and J genes are TRBV7-9 and TRBJ1-4; the D is unclear. The CDR3 is 15 amino acids. The ends were cut back, 1 base at V and 4 bases at J, with 10 bases in the middle. The germline gives CDR1 SEHNR, CDR2 FQNEAQ (reference sequence).

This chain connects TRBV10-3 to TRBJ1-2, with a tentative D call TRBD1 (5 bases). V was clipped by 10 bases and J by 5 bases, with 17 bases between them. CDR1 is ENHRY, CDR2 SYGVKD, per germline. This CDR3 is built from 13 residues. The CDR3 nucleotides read TGTGCCAGCGGATCCCCGGGGGAGTATGGCTACACCTTC. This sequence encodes CASGSPGEYGYTF.

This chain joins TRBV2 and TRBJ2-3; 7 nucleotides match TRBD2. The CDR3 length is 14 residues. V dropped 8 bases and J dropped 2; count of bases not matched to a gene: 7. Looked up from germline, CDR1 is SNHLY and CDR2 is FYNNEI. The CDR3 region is CASGRESITDTQYF. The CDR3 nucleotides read TGTGCCAGCGGGCGGGAGAGCATCACAGATACGCAGTATTTT.